The next 7 T cell receptor beta chains were all read from a single sample in a study of CD8 T cells in Susac syndrome. Reverse transcription of about 0.5 to 1 ug RNA used random hexamers. In TCRdb, the immunoSEQ multiplex PCR reads were re-called with MiXCR into one record per CDR3 protein. The sample yields 300,000 or so distinct CDR3 sequences, about 91% seen once. Sample: CD4+ T cells from PBMCs. The receptors were gathered from a human donor with multiple sclerosis.

V usage is TRBV11-3 and J usage is TRBJ2-5; D uncertain. Trimming cost V 0 bases and J 1 base, with 9 bases left between them. The germline gives CDR1 SGHNT, CDR2 YENEEA. The CDR3 totals 15 residues. The CDR3, as DNA: TGTGCCAGCAGCTTAGATCCGGTCAGCCAAGAGACCCAGTACTTC. This gives the protein CASSLDPVSQETQYF.

The V gene is TRBV6-2 or TRBV6-3, the J gene TRBJ1-5, with D uncertain. Trimming removed 2 bases at V and 2 bases at J, with 10 bases between. The CDR3 runs 15 residues. Germline V gene lookup returns CDR1 MNHEY and CDR2 SVGEGT. Here the CDR3 reads CASSYAHGGNQPQHF. In DNA, the CDR3 is TGTGCCAGCAGTTACGCCCATGGAGGCAATCAGCCCCAGCATTTT.

This chain connects TRBV3-1 to TRBJ2-1; D gene uncertain. Trimming stripped 1 base from V and 7 bases from J, with 11 bases between. This CDR3 is 14 amino acids long. From germline, CDR1 is LGHDT and CDR2 YNNKEL (reference sequence). CDR3 loop: CASSQVVSSNEQFF. CDR3 bases: TGTGCCAGCAGCCAAGTAGTCTCCTCTAATGAGCAGTTCTTC.

This chain joins TRBV6-1 and TRBJ1-5; D unresolved. Germline CDR1 is MNHNS and CDR2 is SASEGT. Trimming shortened V by 0 bases and J by 3 bases, and 12 bases separated the two germline ends. The CDR3 loop spans 16 amino acids. The CDR3 protein is CASSEAWFRNNQPQHF. DNA for the CDR3: TGTGCCAGCAGTGAAGCGTGGTTTAGGAACAATCAGCCCCAGCATTTT.

The chain employs TRBV19 and TRBJ2-7, with 9 bases that match TRBD1. Trimming cost V 5 bases and J 7 bases; bases outside gene matches: 15. Germline V gene lookup returns CDR1 LNHDA and CDR2 SQIVND (reference sequence). This CDR3 is built from 16 residues. This chain's CDR3 is CASSLQGARVTGEQYF. As DNA, the CDR3 is TGTGCCAGTAGTCTACAGGGGGCCCGGGTAACGGGGGAGCAGTACTTC.

This clonotype has only one observation. The rearrangement links TRBV3-1 to TRBJ2-7, with D possibly TRBD1 on 6 matching bases. V was clipped by 3 bases and J by 7 bases, with 16 bases between them. Germline V gives CDR1 LGHDT, CDR2 YNNKEL (reference sequence). The CDR3 extends over 14 amino acids. The CDR3 DNA sequence: TGTGCCAGCAGCCATTTTGTAGGGACAAGAGAGCAGTACTTC. Translated: CASSHFVGTREQYF.

This chain connects TRBV12-3 or TRBV12-4 to TRBJ2-4; 12 nucleotides line up with TRBD2. V dropped 2 bases and J dropped 0; count of bases not matched to a gene: 11. CDR3 length: 20 amino acids. The DNA of the CDR3 is TGTGCCAGCAGTTTAAACCCACGGACTAGCGGGACCTTAGCCAAAAACATTCAGTACTTC. Protein: CASSLNPRTSGTLAKNIQYF.